The TCR beta chain described here comes from a study of neurological immune-mediated disorders. This CDR3 region has 15 residues. TCRdb itself ran the 5' RACE reads through MiXCR, one entry per CDR3 protein. The table has about 55,000 distinct CDR3 sequences, about 3.5% seen once. This clonotype was counted many times. One junction end disagrees with the germline gene, perhaps due to a read error. This TCR came from a man between 25 and 39 years old with multiple sclerosis. The sample was PBMCs. The V and J genes are TRBV12-3 or TRBV12-4 and TRBJ1-5; D gene uncertain. CDR3 loop: CASSLVDTRSQPQNF. The CDR3, as DNA: TGTGCCAGCAGTTTGGTCGATACGCGTAGTCAGCCCCAGAATTTT.